This T cell receptor (beta chain) is from a study of cytomegalovirus exposure and HLA in healthy donors. PCR involved 60 Vbeta and 13 Jbeta primers. The assay was immunoSEQ multiplex PCR, and TCRdb's table has in-frame clones only and misses some. Of some 110,000 clones listed, 55% to 70% are singletons. Per germline, CDR1 SEHNR and CDR2 FQNEAQ (reference sequence). The junction had 5 bases not matched to a gene; V was cut back by 5 bases and J by 8 bases. There are 15 residues in the CDR3. The origin of this receptor is a woman aged 25-40 years in good health and CMV-seronegative. J is TRBJ1-6 and V is TRBV7-9, with 11 bases identical to TRBD1. Source material: PBMCs. In nucleotides, the CDR3 is TGTGCCAGCAGCACCTGGACAGGGGGCGATTCACCCCTCCACTTT. This gives the protein CASSTWTGGDSPLHF.